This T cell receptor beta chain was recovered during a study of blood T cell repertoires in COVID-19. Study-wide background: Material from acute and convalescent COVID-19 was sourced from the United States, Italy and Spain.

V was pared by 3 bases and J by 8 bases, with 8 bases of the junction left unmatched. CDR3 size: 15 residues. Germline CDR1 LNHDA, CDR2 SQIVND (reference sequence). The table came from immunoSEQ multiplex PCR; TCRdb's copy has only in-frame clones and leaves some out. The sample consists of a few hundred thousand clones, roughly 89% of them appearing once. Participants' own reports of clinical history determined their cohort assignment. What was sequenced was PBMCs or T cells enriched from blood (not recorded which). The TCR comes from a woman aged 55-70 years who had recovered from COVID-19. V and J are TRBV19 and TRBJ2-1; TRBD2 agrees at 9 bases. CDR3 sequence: CASSIESGRMDEQFF. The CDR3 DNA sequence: TGTGCCAGTAGTATTGAGAGCGGGAGGATGGATGAGCAGTTCTTC.